This T cell receptor (beta chain) was documented in a study of blood T cell repertoires in COVID-19. Study context: Samples taken during acute and convalescent COVID-19 were collected in the United States, Italy and Spain. PBMCs, B-cell-depleted T cells, or T cells provided the cDNA or gDNA that made up the material.

How the authors handled the data: Nucleated cell number was recorded as an estimate derived from reference gene primer amplification. Using immunoSEQ multiplex PCR, the repertoire was profiled, and TCRdb retains in-frame clones only, with some absent. V and J calls and clone size are as listed in that table; D and trimming were resolved from the DNA. Of 90,000 to 100,000 clones listed, around nine tenths are singletons. Germline V CDR1 and CDR2: SNHLY, FYNNEI. This CDR3 is 14 amino acids long. Losses at the gene ends were 5 bases for V and 6 bases for J; bases not matched to a gene: 5. The TCR sequence derives from a human donor in a cohort sampled during active COVID-19. The V and J genes are TRBV2 and TRBJ2-3, with 10 bases fitting TRBD2. Sequences were obtained from peripheral blood. CDR3 in DNA: TGTGCCAGCAGTTTCCTAGCGGGGGCGGATACGCAGTATTTT. It is translated as CASSFLAGADTQYF.